A single sample is the source of the 15 T cell receptor beta chains below, sequenced in a study of patients and donors after allogeneic stem cell transplantation. In TCRdb, the RT-PCR reads were re-called with MiXCR into one record per CDR3 protein. The table shows tens of thousands of distinct CDR3 sequences, with approximately 5% occurring only once. The sample consisted of blood, either unsorted or a sorted T cell fraction (not recorded which). The receptors come from a human donor who was either an allogeneic HSCT recipient or a stem cell or donor lymphocyte infusion donor (not recorded which). It is not recorded whose cells these are; they may come from a transplant donor.

The rearrangement uses TRBV27 and TRBJ1-2; TRBD1 is a possible D gene (5 bases). The CDR3 runs to 14 residues. Deletions cut 6 bases from V and 7 bases from J, with 18 bases between. The germline V gene encodes CDR1 MNHEY and CDR2 SMNVEV (reference sequence). CDR3 in amino acids: CASSPGGTIGGYTF. The DNA for the CDR3 is TGTGCCAGCAGCCCCGGGGGGACCATAGGTGGCTACACCTTC.

This clonotype was counted at least ten times. This rearrangement joins TRBV6-1 to TRBJ2-5; TRBD1 or TRBD2 may be the D gene (5 bases each). The CDR3 runs 14 residues. V shed 6 bases and J shed 4 bases, with 15 bases lying between them. From germline, CDR1 is MNHNS and CDR2 SASEGT. The CDR3: CASSLNPGGETQYF. CDR3 coding DNA: TGTGCCAGCAGCCTTAATCCTGGGGGAGAGACCCAGTACTTC.

This clonotype has a count of ten or more. The chain employs TRBV5-6 and TRBJ2-7, with a tentative D call TRBD1 (6 bases). Per the germline V gene, CDR1 is SGHDT and CDR2 is YYEEEE. This CDR3 is built from 14 residues. V was clipped by 2 bases and J by 2 bases, with 11 bases between them. The CDR3 loop is CASSFLQGTYEQYF. In nucleotides, the CDR3 is TGTGCCAGCAGCTTTCTACAGGGAACCTACGAGCAGTACTTC.

In its sample, this clonotype was seen a few times. V and J are TRBV28 and TRBJ2-7; 9 bases map to TRBD1. CDR1 MDHEN and CDR2 SYDVKM come from the germline V gene. The CDR3 spans 12 residues. The trim removed 11 bases at V and 5 bases at J, leaving 7 bases unmatched. This chain's CDR3 is CAHATGGHEQYF. The DNA for the CDR3 is TGTGCCCACGCGACAGGGGGACACGAGCAGTACTTC.

In this sample, this clonotype turned up many times. This CDR3 is CASSQWGERSTDTQYF. The CDR3 region has the DNA TGTGCCAGCAGCCAATGGGGGGAAAGAAGCACAGATACGCAGTATTTT. V is TRBV3-1 and J is TRBJ2-3; a possible D gene is TRBD2 (6 bases). Germline V gives CDR1 LGHDT, CDR2 YNNKEL (reference sequence). The ends were cut back, 2 bases at V and 0 bases at J, with 12 bases in the middle. CDR3 length: 16 amino acids.

As DNA, the CDR3 is TGTGCCAGTAGTAGGACTAACTATGGCTACACCTTC. It is translated as CASSRTNYGYTF. The rearrangement joins TRBV19 to TRBJ1-2; D gene ambiguous. V lost 4 bases and J 0 bases, leaving 3 bases between the germline ends. Germline assignment: CDR1 LNHDA and CDR2 SQIVND (reference sequence). The CDR3 sequence is 12 residues long.

This clonotype was detected ten times or more. The chain joins TRBV11-2 to TRBJ2-5; D not certain. Germline V gives CDR1 SGHAT, CDR2 FQNNGV. The V end lost 5 bases, the J end lost 2 bases, and 30 bases lay between the germline ends. The CDR3 extends over 20 amino acids. The chain's CDR3 is CASSNRYTAISRRVQETQYF. The CDR3 DNA is TGTGCCAGCAGCAACCGTTATACAGCAATCTCAAGACGGGTTCAAGAGACCCAGTACTTC.

This clonotype was detected ten times or more. This sequence joins TRBV7-8 and TRBJ2-5; D could derive from TRBD1 or TRBD2 (5 bases each). The CDR3 is 13 residues long. Germline loops: CDR1 SGHVS, CDR2 FQNEAQ. V was cut by 3 bases and J by 4 bases, with 9 bases left in between. Written as DNA, the CDR3 is TGTGCCAGCAGCTTTCGGGGCGCAGAGACCCAGTACTTC. Its protein is CASSFRGAETQYF.

Many counts were recorded for this clonotype. The chain joins TRBV4-1 to TRBJ2-1; no clear D gene. Trimming took 1 base from V and 0 from J, leaving 7 bases between them. Germline CDR1 MGHRA, CDR2 YSYEKL. The CDR3 loop spans 15 amino acids. CDR3 in amino acids: CASSQGPSSYNEQFF. In DNA form, the CDR3 reads TGCGCCAGCAGCCAAGGGCCGAGCTCCTACAATGAGCAGTTCTTC.

This chain connects TRBV25-1 to TRBJ1-2; 10 bases align to TRBD1. Germline CDR1 reads MGHDK; CDR2 reads SYGVNS. This CDR3 spans 17 amino acids. V lost 4 bases and J lost 5; bases outside the gene matches: 13. CDR3 nucleotides: TGTGCCAGCAGTGGGGCCTCCGGGACAGGGGTCGGATATGGCTACACCTTC. Amino acids: CASSGASGTGVGYGYTF.

This clonotype was seen repeatedly, ten times or more. The J gene is TRBJ1-1, the V gene TRBV6-1; TRBD1 is a possible D gene (6 bases). V lost 7 bases, J lost 2 bases, and 11 bases lay in between. Germline lookup yields CDR1 MNHNS and CDR2 SASEGT. This CDR3 is built from 13 residues. CDR3 coding DNA: TGTGCCAGCATGGGGGCTATTAACACTGAAGCTTTCTTT. This encodes CASMGAINTEAFF.

This clonotype appeared many times. J is TRBJ1-5 and V is TRBV23-1; D unresolved. TRBV23-1 is known as an ORF, though its function is uncertain. The CDR3 extends over 16 amino acids. Trimming removed 0 bases from V and 3 bases from J, with 12 bases in between. The CDR3 reads CASSQSMGYVNQPQHF. CDR3 nucleotide sequence: TGCGCCAGCAGTCAATCGATGGGATACGTCAATCAGCCCCAGCATTTT.

This clonotype was detected ten times or more. The chain uses TRBV19 and TRBJ2-6; D gene unclear. The CDR3 is 12 amino acids. Germline CDR1 LNHDA, CDR2 SQIVND (reference sequence). CDR3 sequence reads: CATGNGANVLTF. The DNA for the CDR3 is TGTGCGACTGGGAATGGGGCCAACGTCCTGACTTTC.

This clonotype came up many times. The chain recombines TRBV10-3 with TRBJ2-7, with 11 bases that match TRBD2. The CDR3 runs to 15 residues. V was clipped by 10 bases and J by 4 bases; unmatched bases: 12. Germline V gene lookup returns CDR1 ENHRY and CDR2 SYGVKD. CDR3 sequence reads: CATMVLTSGRYEQYF. CDR3 bases: TGTGCCACAATGGTTTTAACTAGCGGGAGATACGAGCAGTACTTC.

This chain joins TRBV5-1 and TRBJ2-3, with TRBD2 matching 8 bases. V lost 0 bases to trimming and J lost 1 base; unmatched junction nucleotides: 4. Germline CDR1 SGHRS, CDR2 YFSETQ. The CDR3 runs 16 residues. The DNA of the CDR3 is TGCGCCAGCAGCTTGGCCGGGGGGGGCGGCACAGATACGCAGTATTTT. Its protein product is CASSLAGGGGTDTQYF. The full variable domain, with the rest looked up from reference TRBV5-1 and TRBJ2-3, is KAGVTQTPRYLIKTRGQQVTLSCSPISGHRSVSWYQQTPGQGLQFLFEYFSETQRNKGNFPGRFSGRQFSNSRSEMNVSTLELGDSALYLCASSLAGGGGTDTQYFGPGTRLTVL.